The sequence of this TCR beta chain was determined in a study of blood T cells in healthy people across ages. General study findings and limits: For the donors, CMV status was unknown and possibly confounded expanded clonotype changes. Older individuals had lower TCR beta diversity per million T cells (the decline was roughly linear).

As to this clonotype: What it binds is not known.

A J-beta primer mix and a sample-barcoded 5' primer were used in a second PCR of roughly 6 to 11 cycles. TCRdb fed the 5' RACE reads into MiXCR, producing one record per CDR3 protein. The data show roughly 720,000 distinct CDR3 sequences, about 55% seen once. The CDR3 spans 17 residues. Looked up from germline, CDR1 is MGHRA and CDR2 is YSYEKL. J gave up 4 bases and V 0 bases, and 10 bases lay outside the gene matches. This sequence was found in a man older than 75 in good health. V gene TRBV4-1 combines with J gene TRBJ2-5; 8 positions agree with TRBD1. The sequencing sample was made of blood. This CDR3 reads CASSQDDLTGVVETQYF. CDR3 sequence (DNA): TGCGCCAGCAGCCAAGATGATCTGACAGGGGTAGTAGAGACCCAGTACTTC.